The 10 T cell receptor beta chains presented below share a single source sample, sequenced in a study of shared clonotypes between healthy human individuals. Assay used: immunoSEQ multiplex PCR; TCRdb lists only in-frame clones, some missing. The sample has about 700,000 clones; around 67% are singletons. Sample: memory CD4+ T cells sorted from blood. Specified subset: CD45RA-negative fraction. Receptors originate from a woman in her 30s in good health.

This chain joins TRBV10-3 and TRBJ1-1, with D maybe TRBD1 (5 bases). CDR1 is ENHRY and CDR2 is SYGVKD in the germline V gene. Trimming cost V 5 bases and J 0 bases, with 16 bases left between them. The CDR3 consists of 16 residues. The CDR3 nucleotides read TGTGCCATCAGTCTACAGGAAGGAGGACTGAACACTGAAGCTTTCTTT. This sequence encodes CAISLQEGGLNTEAFF.

This clone has more than one count but fewer than ten. The chain couples TRBV19 to TRBJ1-5, with 7 bases aligning to TRBD1. This CDR3 spans 14 amino acids. Germline values: CDR1 LNHDA, CDR2 SQIVND (reference sequence). Germline trimming cut 6 bases from V and 3 bases from J; bases unmatched to any gene: 5. Written as DNA, the CDR3 is TGTGCCAGTAGGGGGGGACAGTTCAATCAGCCCCAGCATTTT. Its translation: CASRGGQFNQPQHF.

This chain uses TRBV18 with TRBJ2-2; D perhaps matches TRBD2 (5 bases). CDR1 and CDR2 from the germline V gene are KGHSH and LQKENI. Trimming left V 3 bases short and J 3 bases short, with 11 bases between. The length of the CDR3 is 15 residues. The CDR3 protein is CASSPSRADTGELFF. The DNA of the CDR3 is TGTGCCAGCTCACCGTCTAGAGCGGACACCGGGGAGCTGTTTTTT.

This clone was seen only a few times. The chain combines TRBV5-1 with TRBJ2-5, with 11 bases fitting TRBD1. V gave up 0 bases and J gave up 3 bases; unmatched junction bases: 1. The CDR3 has 15 residues. Germline V gives CDR1 SGHRS, CDR2 YFSETQ. The CDR3 is CASSLGTGGKETQYF. In DNA, the CDR3 is TGCGCCAGCAGCTTGGGGACAGGGGGCAAAGAGACCCAGTACTTC. Variable domain in full (rest from reference TRBV5-1 and TRBJ2-5): KAGVTQTPRYLIKTRGQQVTLSCSPISGHRSVSWYQQTPGQGLQFLFEYFSETQRNKGNFPGRFSGRQFSNSRSEMNVSTLELGDSALYLCASSLGTGGKETQYFGPGTRLLVL.

This clone has just a few counts. The chain carries TRBV11-2 and TRBJ2-7; 9 nucleotides align to TRBD1. V was clipped by 4 bases and J by 6 bases; unmatched bases: 10. The CDR3 loop spans 15 amino acids. Germline V gene lookup returns CDR1 SGHAT and CDR2 FQNNGV. Here the CDR3 reads CASSSTGTGILEQYF. The DNA for the CDR3 is TGTGCCAGCAGCTCGACCGGGACAGGGATTCTCGAGCAGTACTTC.

The rearrangement joins TRBV6-6 to TRBJ1-2, with D uncertain. The CDR3 loop spans 12 amino acids. The germline V gene encodes CDR1 MNHNY and CDR2 SVGAGI (reference sequence). V was pared by 4 bases and J by 8 bases, with 11 bases between. CDR3 amino acids: CASSSGLFGYTF. CDR3 coding DNA: TGTGCCAGCAGTTCTGGGTTGTTCGGCTACACCTTC.

This clone was seen only once. The rearrangement uses TRBV6-5 and TRBJ1-1, with TRBD1 matching 7 bases. CDR1 MNHEY and CDR2 SVGAGI come from the germline V gene. The V segment lost 6 bases and the J segment 3 bases; nucleotides outside the gene matches: 10. The CDR3 is 15 residues long. The CDR3 DNA reads as TGTGCCAGCAGAGAATACAGGGGAACCGACACTGAAGCTTTCTTT. Translation gives CASREYRGTDTEAFF.

This clone showed up just a few times. V gene TRBV11-3 combines with J gene TRBJ2-1; TRBD2 agrees at 11 bases. J was trimmed by 7 bases and V by 5 bases; bases with no gene match: 10. The V gene's germline CDR1 is SGHNT and CDR2 YENEEA. This CDR3 is 16 amino acids long. CDR3 residues: CASSPIAGGSTNEQFF. CDR3 nucleotides: TGTGCCAGCAGCCCGATAGCGGGAGGGTCAACAAATGAGCAGTTCTTC. The variable domain in full, with the rest retrieved from reference TRBV11-3 and TRBJ2-1, is EAGVVQSPRYKIIEKKQPVAFWCNPISGHNTLYWYLQNLGQGPELLIRYENEEAVDDSQLPKDRFSAERLKGVDSTLKIQPAELGDSAVYLCASSPIAGGSTNEQFFGPGTRLTVL.

The chain recombines TRBV7-9 with TRBJ2-5; TRBD2 is a possible D gene (5 bases). This CDR3 comprises 12 residues. Between the trimmed V and J ends, which lost 5 bases and 2 bases, there was a span of 6 bases. Germline V gives CDR1 SEHNR, CDR2 FQNEAQ (reference sequence). The CDR3 DNA reads TGTGCCAGCAGCCCGGGACAAGAGACCCAGTACTTC. Residues: CASSPGQETQYF.

The genes are TRBV10-2 and TRBJ1-5, with D unclear. V shed 3 bases and J shed 4 bases, with 10 bases lying between them. The germline V gene has CDR1 WSHSY and CDR2 SAAADI. The CDR3 sequence is 14 residues long. The CDR3, as DNA: TGCGCCAGCAGTGACCCTCACGGGAATCAGCCCCAGCATTTT. Translation gives CASSDPHGNQPQHF.